This T cell receptor (beta chain) was sequenced for a study of blood T cell repertoires in COVID-19. The wider study: Samples came from the United States, Italy and Spain, spanning acute and convalescent COVID-19. The analysed material was cDNA or gDNA that came from T cells, B-cell-depleted T cells, or PBMCs.

As originally analysed: Amplifying reference gene primers gave estimates of nucleated cell counts. The repertoire was sequenced with immunoSEQ multiplex PCR; TCRdb's copy has only in-frame clones and lacks some. V and J calls and clone size come straight from that table; D and trimming were deduced from the DNA. The repertoire includes roughly 32,000 clones, roughly nine tenths of them detected once, and over 1.5% sits in the top ten. The TCR originated in a man aged 50 or older with active or convalescent COVID-19. What was sequenced was peripheral blood.

The CDR3 sequence is CASSPFVGTGNTIYF. In nucleotides, the CDR3 is TGCGCCAGCAGCCCATTTGTGGGCACTGGAAACACCATATATTTT. The rearrangement joins TRBV4-3 to TRBJ1-3; D ambiguous. The CDR3 totals 15 residues. Germline V CDR1 and CDR2: LGHNA, YSLEER. The V end was cut by 4 bases, the J end by 2 bases, with 12 bases between.